Each of the 31 T cell receptor beta chains below was sequenced from the same sample in a study of blood T cell repertoires in COVID-19. Clones were read by immunoSEQ multiplex PCR, and TCRdb kept only the in-frame ones, dropping some. The sample records about 120,000 clones, around four fifths being singletons. The sample consisted of peripheral blood. Receptors originate from a woman between 65 and 79 years old with acute or convalescent COVID-19.

The chain links TRBV7-2 to TRBJ2-1; possibly TRBD1 for D (5 bases). Germline loops: CDR1 SGHTA, CDR2 FQGNSA. CDR3 length: 13 amino acids. V was trimmed by 4 bases and J by 4 bases, leaving 8 bases between them. The CDR3 here is CASSSPGYNEQFF. CDR3 in DNA: TGTGCCAGCAGCTCCCCAGGGTACAATGAGCAGTTCTTC.

J is TRBJ2-7 and V is TRBV5-1; the D gene is possibly TRBD2 (6 bases). The ends were cut back, 5 bases at V and 3 bases at J, with 15 bases in the middle. Germline CDR1 and CDR2: SGHRS and YFSETQ. The CDR3 is 14 amino acids. CDR3 nucleotides: TGCGCCAGCAGGGCGGGGTATGGATTCTACGAGCAGTACTTC. Its protein is CASRAGYGFYEQYF.

V usage is TRBV23-1 and J usage is TRBJ1-2, with a tentative D call TRBD1 (5 bases). TRBV23-1 counts as an open reading frame of uncertain function. The length of the CDR3 is 17 residues. V dropped 0 bases and J dropped 3 bases, with 17 bases sitting between them. CDR3 coding DNA: TGCGCCAGCAGTCAATCCAGTGGGGCAGTCAGGTACTATGGCTACACCTTC. Protein product: CASSQSSGAVRYYGYTF.

About this clone itself: The germline gene is not matched at one end of the junction; a read error may be the cause. The chain combines TRBV3-1 (or the pseudogene TRBV3-2) with TRBJ2-3; 7 bases agree with TRBD2. The length of the CDR3 is 18 residues. Germline V gene lookup returns CDR1 LGHDT and CDR2 YNNKEL (reference sequence). The DNA of the CDR3 is TGTGCCAGCACCCACATGTCTAGCGGTGTGCCCGGCACAGATACGCAATATTTT. Translation: CASTHMSSGVPGTDTQYF.

The chain is built from TRBV7-3 and TRBJ2-3; 14 bases line up with TRBD2. This CDR3 is built from 16 residues. Germline assignment: CDR1 SGHTA and CDR2 FQGTGA. V was pared by 5 bases and J by 5 bases, with 6 bases of the junction left unmatched. The CDR3 is CASSTAGTSGRDTQYF. The DNA of the CDR3 is TGTGCCAGCAGCACAGCCGGGACTAGCGGGAGAGATACGCAGTATTTT.

The V call is TRBV19, the J call TRBJ2-1; 7 bases align to TRBD1. Germline V CDR1 and CDR2: LNHDA, SQIVND (reference sequence). The CDR3 is 13 residues long. The trim removed 3 bases at V and 7 bases at J, leaving 3 bases unmatched. The CDR3 DNA is TGTGCCAGTAGTATTAAGGGGGCGAATGAGCAGTTCTTC. Its translation is CASSIKGANEQFF.

This clone was observed once. J is TRBJ2-7 and V is TRBV15, with 10 bases identical to TRBD1. This CDR3 region has 15 residues. Germline CDR1 LNHNV, CDR2 YYDKDF (reference sequence). With 0 bases clipped from V and 6 bases from J, the junction kept 5 bases outside the gene matches. The CDR3 DNA reads as TGTGCCACCAGCAGAGAGGACAGGGGGGTATCCGAGCAGTACTTC. The encoded protein is CATSREDRGVSEQYF.

The chain links TRBV30 to TRBJ2-1, with TRBD2 matching 10 bases. V dropped 5 bases and J dropped 9; count of bases not matched to a gene: 22. Germline V lookup: CDR1 GTSNPN, CDR2 SVGIG (reference sequence). The CDR3 consists of 18 residues. The DNA for the CDR3 is TGTGCCTGGGGAAGGGGCCTAGCGGGAGACCTCGGCGGGGTTGAGCAGTTCTTC. Protein product: CAWGRGLAGDLGGVEQFF.

This clone has a single count. The V gene is TRBV7-9, the J gene TRBJ2-5; 9 bases are a match to TRBD1. Germline-derived CDR1 and CDR2 are SEHNR and FQNEAQ (reference sequence). This CDR3 contains 16 residues. The V gene end was trimmed by 5 bases and the J gene end by 4 bases; junction bases not matched to a gene: 11. CDR3 DNA sequence: TGTGCCAGCAGCAACCAGGACAGGGGCTGGGGAGAGACCCAGTACTTC. Amino acid sequence: CASSNQDRGWGETQYF.

The V gene is TRBV5-1, the J gene TRBJ1-5; D perhaps matches TRBD1 (5 bases). Germline values: CDR1 SGHRS, CDR2 YFSETQ. V lost 0 bases to trimming and J lost 5 bases, with 6 bases between them. The CDR3 contains 13 residues. In DNA, the CDR3 is TGCGCCAGCAGCTTGGAGGGGTATCAGCCCCAGCATTTT. It translates to CASSLEGYQPQHF.

The chain carries TRBV2 and TRBJ2-7, with 9 nucleotides matching TRBD2. With V trimmed by 7 bases and J by 12 bases, 10 bases remained unmatched. CDR1 is SNHLY, CDR2 FYNNEI, per germline. The CDR3 length is 12 residues. DNA for the CDR3: TGTGCCAGCATGGGTAGCGGGAGTGATCGGTACTTC. This encodes CASMGSGSDRYF.

This clone was found a few times. V and J are TRBV11-2 and TRBJ2-1, with 7 bases that match TRBD2. This CDR3 is built from 15 residues. J was trimmed by 0 bases and V by 8 bases; bases with no gene match: 7. From germline, CDR1 is SGHAT and CDR2 FQNNGV. The CDR3 is CASSSGASSYNEQFF. The CDR3 DNA is TGTGCCAGCTCAAGCGGGGCCAGCTCCTACAATGAGCAGTTCTTC.

This clone has only one observation. CDR3 protein: CASSRPSGTLSADTQYF. The CDR3, as DNA: TGCGCCAGCAGCCGTCCATCCGGGACTCTCTCTGCAGATACGCAGTATTTT. The chain employs TRBV5-1 and TRBJ2-3; maybe TRBD2 (6 bases). In germline, CDR1 is SGHRS, CDR2 YFSETQ. CDR3 length: 17 amino acids. The germline V and J ends were trimmed by 4 bases and 4 bases, with 22 bases remaining between them.

V and J are TRBV6-2 or TRBV6-3 and TRBJ2-1; the match to TRBD1 covers 11 bases. The CDR3 runs to 14 residues. V gave up 5 bases and J gave up 5 bases; unmatched junction bases: 2. The germline gives CDR1 MNHEY, CDR2 SVGEGT. The CDR3 sequence is CASSQGQGDNEQFF. The CDR3 DNA sequence: TGTGCCAGCAGTCAGGGACAGGGGGACAATGAGCAGTTCTTC.

CDR3: CASSENAGAPYGYTF. The DNA for the CDR3 is TGTGCCAGCAGTGAAAACGCGGGGGCTCCCTATGGCTACACCTTC. This sequence joins TRBV6-1 and TRBJ1-2; tentative D call: TRBD1 (6 bases). Germline CDR1 MNHNS, CDR2 SASEGT. The CDR3 extends over 15 amino acids. V was shortened by 2 bases and J by 4 bases, with 14 bases between the two germline ends.

The rearrangement links TRBV11-2 to TRBJ2-3; 7 bases are a match to TRBD2. This CDR3 comprises 17 residues. The germline CDR1 and CDR2 sequences are SGHAT and FQNNGV. The junction had 13 bases not matched to a gene; V was cut back by 2 bases and J by 5 bases. CDR3 DNA sequence: TGTGCCAGCAGCTTACGCCAGGGCGGGGGAGGAATAGATACGCAGTATTTT. Translation: CASSLRQGGGGIDTQYF. Variable domain in full (rest from reference TRBV11-2 and TRBJ2-3): EAGVAQSPRYKIIEKRQSVAFWCNPISGHATLYWYQQILGQGPKLLIQFQNNGVVDDSQLPKDRFSAERLKGVDSTLKIQPAKLEDSAVYLCASSLRQGGGGIDTQYFGPGTRLTVL.

CDR3 DNA: TGTGCCAGCAATCGAAGGGAGGGGCCCGTACATCCCACTGAAGCTTTCTTT. This encodes CASNRREGPVHPTEAFF. The chain combines TRBV6-6 with TRBJ1-1; D might be TRBD1 (5 bases). The V end was cut by 7 bases, the J end by 4 bases, with 25 bases between. The CDR3 covers 17 residues. Germline V CDR1 and CDR2: MNHNY, SVGAGI (reference sequence).

This rearrangement joins TRBV27 to TRBJ2-1; D call uncertain. Trimming cost V 8 bases and J 9 bases, with 11 bases left between them. This CDR3 contains 11 residues. Germline values: CDR1 MNHEY, CDR2 SMNVEV (reference sequence). The DNA for the CDR3 is TGTGCCAGCCTAGGATTGGGTGAGCAGTTCTTC. Its translation is CASLGLGEQFF.

The chain has TRBV12-5 and TRBJ2-5, with D possibly TRBD1 on 6 matching bases. Trimming stripped 2 bases from V and 0 bases from J, with 22 bases between. The CDR3 spans 19 residues. Germline values: CDR1 LGHNT, CDR2 FRNRAP. In DNA, the CDR3 is TGTGCTAGTGGTTTGAGTGGCAGGGGCCTACTAAGCCACCAAGAGACCCAGTACTTC. It is translated as CASGLSGRGLLSHQETQYF.

The chain employs TRBV29-1 and TRBJ2-3; 14 bases are shared with TRBD2. The CDR3 has 17 amino acids. J lost 2 bases, V lost 1 base, and 5 bases had no gene match. Germline V gene lookup returns CDR1 SQVTM and CDR2 ANQGSEA. This CDR3 is CSVEGGLAGVTTDTQYF. CDR3 in DNA: TGCAGCGTTGAAGGGGGACTAGCGGGGGTGACCACAGATACGCAGTATTTT.

The gene calls are TRBV2 and TRBJ1-1; 7 bases line up with TRBD1. The germline V gene encodes CDR1 SNHLY and CDR2 FYNNEI. J was trimmed by 6 bases and V by 4 bases; bases with no gene match: 14. CDR3 length equals 16 residues. The CDR3 sequence is CASSGGDSPRVAEAFF. CDR3 bases: TGTGCCAGCAGTGGGGGGGACAGCCCTCGGGTGGCTGAAGCTTTCTTT.

The chain recombines TRBV6-6 with TRBJ1-2; 8 bases are shared with TRBD1. CDR1 MNHNY and CDR2 SVGAGI come from the germline V gene (reference sequence). Unmatched junction bases numbered 11, after V lost 6 bases and J lost 8 bases. The CDR3 spans 14 residues. DNA of the CDR3: TGTGCCAGCAGCCCACCTGGACAGGGCGGAGGCTACACCTTC. Translating gives CASSPPGQGGGYTF.

Details on this clone: This same CDR3 is encoded by further DNA sequences in the sample. The rearrangement uses TRBV19 and TRBJ1-2; weak D call: TRBD1 (5 bases). CDR3 length equals 13 residues. Germline V gives CDR1 LNHDA, CDR2 SQIVND (reference sequence). The V and J ends lost 6 bases and 1 base respectively, with 9 bases between them. CDR3 amino acids: CASRTESNYGYTF. The DNA of the CDR3 is TGTGCCAGTAGGACAGAAAGTAACTATGGCTACACCTTC. The variable domain in full, with the rest retrieved from reference TRBV19 and TRBJ1-2, is DGGITQSPKYLFRKEGQNVTLSCEQNLNHDAMYWYRQDPGQGLRLIYYSQIVNDFQKGDIAEGYSVSREKKESFPLTVTSAQKNPTAFYLCASRTESNYGYTFGSGTRLTVV.

The chain links TRBV5-4 to TRBJ2-7; 13 positions match TRBD2. Germline CDR1 is SGHNT and CDR2 is YYREEE (reference sequence). CDR3 length equals 17 residues. V trimming: 2 bases; J trimming: 2 bases; junction bases outside the gene matches: 7. CDR3 amino acids: CASSLPGLAGRPYEQYF. In nucleotides, the CDR3 is TGTGCCAGCAGCTTACCGGGACTAGCGGGACGTCCCTACGAGCAGTACTTC.

This rearrangement joins TRBV28 to TRBJ2-5; D gene ambiguous. The germline gives CDR1 MDHEN, CDR2 SYDVKM. The V end lost 4 bases, the J end lost 1 base, and 4 bases lay between the germline ends. CDR3 length: 12 residues. The CDR3 DNA reads as TGTGCCAGCAGTTCCCTCCAAGAGACCCAGTACTTC. This translates into CASSSLQETQYF.

CDR3 loop: CASSLSGTGNTEAFF. The CDR3 DNA sequence: TGCGCCAGCAGCTTGTCCGGGACAGGGAACACTGAAGCTTTCTTT. The chain joins TRBV5-1 to TRBJ1-1; 8 bases are shared with TRBD1. The germline CDR1 and CDR2 sequences are SGHRS and YFSETQ. The CDR3 runs 15 residues. Trimming at V came to 1 base and at J to 1 base, leaving 3 bases not matched to a gene. Full variable domain (rest looked up from reference TRBV5-1 and TRBJ1-1): KAGVTQTPRYLIKTRGQQVTLSCSPISGHRSVSWYQQTPGQGLQFLFEYFSETQRNKGNFPGRFSGRQFSNSRSEMNVSTLELGDSALYLCASSLSGTGNTEAFFGQGTRLTVV.

J is TRBJ1-2 and V is TRBV19; 8 bases match TRBD1. CDR3 size: 13 residues. The germline V gene has CDR1 LNHDA and CDR2 SQIVND (reference sequence). The ends lost 5 bases at V and 3 bases at J; junction bases unmatched: 2. CDR3 sequence: CASSQDRDYGYTF. The CDR3 nucleotides read TGTGCCAGTAGTCAGGACAGGGACTATGGCTACACCTTC.

The chain combines TRBV6-5 with TRBJ1-6, with D maybe TRBD1 (6 bases). With 6 bases removed from V and 16 bases from J, the gap between germline ends came to 16 bases. This CDR3 is built from 12 residues. Germline assignment: CDR1 MNHEY and CDR2 SVGAGI. The CDR3, as DNA: TGTGCCAGCAGCCCCGGGACAAAGGAGCTCCACTTT. Translating it yields CASSPGTKELHF.

The rearrangement links TRBV6-5 to TRBJ1-2; D not certain. The V gene lost 6 bases and the J gene lost 2 bases, with 10 bases spanning the gap. This CDR3 contains 13 residues. The germline V gene has CDR1 MNHEY and CDR2 SVGAGI. The CDR3 bases are TGTGCCAGCAGCGTTATATTGAACTATGGCTACACCTTC. Translating it yields CASSVILNYGYTF.

The J gene is TRBJ1-5, the V gene TRBV30; 8 nucleotides agree with TRBD1. Germline CDR1 GTSNPN, CDR2 SVGIG (reference sequence). CDR3 length: 13 residues. V trimming: 4 bases; J trimming: 5 bases; junction bases outside the gene matches: 4. This chain's CDR3 is CAWKGTGDQPQHF. CDR3 nucleotides: TGTGCCTGGAAAGGGACAGGAGATCAGCCCCAGCATTTT.

This rearrangement joins TRBV19 to TRBJ2-5; 11 bases agree with TRBD2. The CDR3 covers 15 residues. Germline CDR1 reads LNHDA; CDR2 reads SQIVND (reference sequence). Trimming cost V 5 bases and J 1 base; bases outside gene matches: 3. DNA of the CDR3: TGTGCCAGTAGTTCCACTAGCGGGAGCCAAGAGACCCAGTACTTC. It codes for CASSSTSGSQETQYF.